What follows describes a single T cell receptor beta chain. This CDR3 spans 14 amino acids. Germline CDR1 and CDR2: KGHSH and LQKENI. Germline trimming cut 0 bases from V and 8 bases from J; bases unmatched to any gene: 4. These data are taken from a study of control samples from healthy donors and cancer patients. The data were produced by immunoSEQ multiplex PCR, yet TCRdb's version contains in-frame clones alone and is incomplete. The sample records approximately 100,000 clones, 88% being singletons. Material for sequencing was blood. The receptor was derived from a man between 25 and 39 years old in good health. The chain joins TRBV18 to TRBJ1-2, with 9 bases matching TRBD1. CDR3 region: CASSPPGQGGGYTF. CDR3 in DNA: TGTGCCAGCTCACCACCGGGACAGGGTGGCGGCTACACCTTC.